This T cell receptor beta chain comes out of a study of sequential checkpoint blockade in melanoma. Study information: First-line arms were nivolumab then ipilimumab, or the reverse, randomized 1:1. Both treatment sequences were followed by maintenance nivolumab.

Treatment in this sample: randomized to nivolumab then ipilimumab (arm A) or the reverse (arm B). None of the patients previously received DNA-damaging chemotherapy. From thawed PBMCs, live CD3+CD8+ cells negative for CD19 and CD56 were sorted. The CDR3 consists of 12 residues. V shed 3 bases and J shed 15 bases, with 14 bases lying between them. Germline CDR1 reads SEHNR; CDR2 reads FQNEAQ (reference sequence). This table comes from immunoSEQ multiplex PCR, and its TCRdb copy is limited to in-frame clones, with some not included. Seen here are under 20,000 clones, around two thirds observed once, and the top ten hold around 21%.

Sequencing was performed on CD8+ T cells sorted from blood (inferred from file names), taken from a patient given nivolumab and ipilimumab in sequence. The chain employs TRBV7-9 and TRBJ2-2; a possible D gene is TRBD2 (5 bases). The clonotype comes from a human donor with melanoma. In DNA form, the CDR3 reads TGTGCCAGCAGCTTTCTCGCCTCCGGGGTGTTTTTT. Its translation is CASSFLASGVFF.